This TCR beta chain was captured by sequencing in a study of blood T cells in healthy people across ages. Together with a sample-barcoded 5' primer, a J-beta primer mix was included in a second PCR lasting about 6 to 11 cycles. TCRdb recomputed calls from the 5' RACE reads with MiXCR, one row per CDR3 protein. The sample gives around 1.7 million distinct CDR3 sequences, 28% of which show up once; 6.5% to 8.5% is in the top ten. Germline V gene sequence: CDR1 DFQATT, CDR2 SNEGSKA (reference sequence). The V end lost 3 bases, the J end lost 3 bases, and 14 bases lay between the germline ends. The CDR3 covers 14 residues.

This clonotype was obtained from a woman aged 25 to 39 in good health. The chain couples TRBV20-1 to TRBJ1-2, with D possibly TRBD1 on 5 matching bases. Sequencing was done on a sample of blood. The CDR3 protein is CSARGSMGDYGYTF. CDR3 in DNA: TGCAGTGCTAGGGGGTCGATGGGGGACTATGGCTACACCTTC.